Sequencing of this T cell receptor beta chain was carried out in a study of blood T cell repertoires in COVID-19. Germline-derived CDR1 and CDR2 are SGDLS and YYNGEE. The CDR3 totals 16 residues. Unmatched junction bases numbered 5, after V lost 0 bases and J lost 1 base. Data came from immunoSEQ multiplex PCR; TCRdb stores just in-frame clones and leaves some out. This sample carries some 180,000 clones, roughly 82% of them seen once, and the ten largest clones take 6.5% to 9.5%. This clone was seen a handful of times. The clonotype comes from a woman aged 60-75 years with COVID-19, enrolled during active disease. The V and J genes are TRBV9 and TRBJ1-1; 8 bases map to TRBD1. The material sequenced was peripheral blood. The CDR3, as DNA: TGTGCCAGCAGCGTAGGAGCAGGGGGCTCGAACACTGAAGCTTTCTTT. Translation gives CASSVGAGGSNTEAFF.